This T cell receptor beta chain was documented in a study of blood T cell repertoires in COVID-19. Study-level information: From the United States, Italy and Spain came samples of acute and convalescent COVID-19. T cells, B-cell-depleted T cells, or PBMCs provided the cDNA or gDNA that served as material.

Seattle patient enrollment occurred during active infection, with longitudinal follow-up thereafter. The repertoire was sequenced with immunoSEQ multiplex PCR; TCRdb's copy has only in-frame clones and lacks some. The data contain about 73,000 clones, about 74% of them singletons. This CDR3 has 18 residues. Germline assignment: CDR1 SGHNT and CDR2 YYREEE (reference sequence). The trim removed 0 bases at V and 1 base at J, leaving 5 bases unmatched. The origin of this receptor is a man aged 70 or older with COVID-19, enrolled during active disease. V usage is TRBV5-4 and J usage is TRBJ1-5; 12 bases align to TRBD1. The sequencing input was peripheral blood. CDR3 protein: CASSLGGQGALSNQPQHF. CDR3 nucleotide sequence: TGTGCCAGCAGCTTGGGGGGACAGGGGGCTCTAAGCAATCAGCCCCAGCATTTT.